The entry that follows covers one TCR beta chain sequence. Its antigen is as yet unknown. The sample originates from a study of siplizumab effects on memory and regulatory T cells. General study results and limits: The drug siplizumab significantly decreased the alloreactive sequences that could be traced to unstimulated CD4+ memory cells.

In each sample, around 96,000 TCR templates were assayed. The method was immunoSEQ multiplex PCR; TCRdb's version includes in-frame clones alone and lacks a portion of them. The sample lists tens of thousands of clones, around four fifths occurring once. Sequencing was performed on unstimulated naive, memory, effector memory and TEMRA subsets derived from a few donor pairs. The CDR3 sequence is 16 residues long. Trimming removed 4 bases from V and 2 bases from J; junction bases left unmatched: 10. Looked up from germline, CDR1 is SGHNT and CDR2 is YYREEE (reference sequence). The source is a human donor in good health. The specimen was memory CD4+ T cells sorted from blood. V is TRBV5-4 and J is TRBJ2-5, with TRBD2 matching 8 bases. CDR3 DNA: TGTGCCAGCAGCCCCTCGGTAGCGGGATTTCAAGAGACCCAGTACTTC. It codes for CASSPSVAGFQETQYF.